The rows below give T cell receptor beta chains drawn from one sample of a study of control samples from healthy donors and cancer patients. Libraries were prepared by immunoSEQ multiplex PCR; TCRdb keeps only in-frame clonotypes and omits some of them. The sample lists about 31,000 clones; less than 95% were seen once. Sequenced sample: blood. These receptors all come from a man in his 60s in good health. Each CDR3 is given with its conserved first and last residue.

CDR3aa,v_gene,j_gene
CASSPGTGISGSIQYF,TRBV4-3,TRBJ2-3
CATGDSGTGDRTQYF,TRBV24-1,TRBJ2-3
CASGRTGELFF,TRBV3-1/TRBV3-2,TRBJ2-2
CASSVQGAQGYTF,TRBV9,TRBJ1-2
CASSLGANQPQHF,TRBV7-2,TRBJ1-5
CAIRHDGPYGYTF,TRBV10-3,TRBJ1-2
CASSLVSSGGLAGELFF,TRBV7-8,TRBJ2-2
CASSQGVGNTIYF,TRBV3-1/TRBV3-2,TRBJ1-3
CASSHGGGSNEKLFF,TRBV27,TRBJ1-4
CASSPSPMNTEAFF,TRBV7-2,TRBJ1-1
CSVARDARDGEQFF,TRBV29-1,TRBJ2-1
CAYSTGGEKLFF,TRBV30,TRBJ1-4
CAWSVSRSNEKLFF,TRBV30,TRBJ1-4
CASSLDGVGGYTF,TRBV6-4,TRBJ1-2
CATSDLPGTGPNTGELFF,TRBV24-1,TRBJ2-2
CASSYRGLLNTEAFF,TRBV6-2/TRBV6-3,TRBJ1-1
CSVEEGLNQPQHF,TRBV29-1,TRBJ1-5
CASSYSGNTGELFF,TRBV6-6,TRBJ2-2
CASSLPVGADEQFF,TRBV7-2,TRBJ2-1
CATSLYNEQFF,TRBV24-1,TRBJ2-1
CASSNTGELFF,TRBV6-6,TRBJ2-2
CASSFGREQYF,TRBV5-4,TRBJ2-7
CASSLGLAGSSGANVLTF,TRBV7-2,TRBJ2-6